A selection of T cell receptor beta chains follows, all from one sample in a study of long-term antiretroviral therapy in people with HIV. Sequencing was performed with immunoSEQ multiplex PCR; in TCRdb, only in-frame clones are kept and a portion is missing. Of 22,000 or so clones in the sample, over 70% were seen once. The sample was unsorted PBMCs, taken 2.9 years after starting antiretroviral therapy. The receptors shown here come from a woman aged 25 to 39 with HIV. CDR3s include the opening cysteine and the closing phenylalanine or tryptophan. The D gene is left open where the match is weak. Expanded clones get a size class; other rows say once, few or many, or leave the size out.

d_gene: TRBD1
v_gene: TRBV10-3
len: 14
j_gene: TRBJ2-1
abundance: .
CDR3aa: CAIAGQGAHNEQFF
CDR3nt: TGTGCCATCGCGGGACAGGGGGCCCACAATGAGCAGTTCTTC

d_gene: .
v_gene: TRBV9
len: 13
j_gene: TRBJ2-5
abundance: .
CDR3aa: CASSVGSGETQYF
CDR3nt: TGTGCCAGCAGCGTGGGGTCAGGGGAGACCCAGTACTTC

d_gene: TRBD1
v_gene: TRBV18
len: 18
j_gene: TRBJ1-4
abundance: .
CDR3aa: CASSPNSITGATNEKLFF
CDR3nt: TGTGCCAGCTCACCAAACTCGATTACAGGGGCTACAAATGAAAAACTGTTTTTT

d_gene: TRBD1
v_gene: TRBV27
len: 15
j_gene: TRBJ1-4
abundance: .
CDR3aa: CASGYLGTGNEKLFF
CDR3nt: TGTGCCAGCGGATACTTAGGGACAGGGAATGAAAAACTGTTTTTT

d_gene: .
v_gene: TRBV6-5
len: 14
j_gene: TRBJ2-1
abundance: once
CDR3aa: CASSIGTIDNEQFF
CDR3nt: TGTGCCAGCAGTATCGGGACCATCGACAATGAGCAGTTCTTC

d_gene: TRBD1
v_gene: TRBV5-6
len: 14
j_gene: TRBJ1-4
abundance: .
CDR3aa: CASSLTGENEKLFF
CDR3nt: TGTGCCAGCAGCTTAACAGGGGAAAATGAAAAACTGTTTTTT

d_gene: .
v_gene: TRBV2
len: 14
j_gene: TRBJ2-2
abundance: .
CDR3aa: CASSLTMGAGELFF
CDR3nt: TGTGCCAGCAGTCTCACTATGGGAGCCGGGGAGCTGTTTTTT

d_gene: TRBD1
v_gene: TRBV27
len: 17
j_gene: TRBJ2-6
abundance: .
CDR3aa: CASSFWGQGPGANVLTF
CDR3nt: TGTGCCAGCAGTTTCTGGGGACAGGGACCTGGGGCCAACGTCCTGACTTTC

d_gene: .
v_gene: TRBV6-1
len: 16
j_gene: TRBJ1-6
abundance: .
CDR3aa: CASSARQEYYNSPLHF
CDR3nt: TGTGCCAGCAGTGCTAGACAGGAATACTATAATTCACCCCTCCACTTT

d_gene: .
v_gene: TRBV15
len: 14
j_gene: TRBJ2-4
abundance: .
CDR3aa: CATTDREEKNIQYF
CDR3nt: TGTGCCACCACTGACAGGGAGGAGAAAAACATTCAGTACTTC

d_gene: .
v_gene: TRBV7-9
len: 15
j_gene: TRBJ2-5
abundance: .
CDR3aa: CASSLEGTHQETQYF
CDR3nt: TGTGCCAGCAGCTTAGAAGGGACTCACCAAGAGACCCAGTACTTC

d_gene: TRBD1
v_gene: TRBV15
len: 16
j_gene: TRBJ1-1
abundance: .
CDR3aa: CATSRGQGRMNTEAFF
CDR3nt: TGTGCCACCAGCAGGGGACAGGGAAGGATGAACACTGAAGCTTTCTTT

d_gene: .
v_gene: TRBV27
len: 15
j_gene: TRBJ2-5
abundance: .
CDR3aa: CASSQPGPLPETQYF
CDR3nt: TGTGCCAGCAGTCAGCCGGGACCCCTCCCCGAGACCCAGTACTTC

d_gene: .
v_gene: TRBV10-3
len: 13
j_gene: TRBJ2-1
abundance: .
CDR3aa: CAISESGGDEQFF
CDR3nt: TGTGCCATCAGTGAGTCTGGGGGCGATGAGCAGTTCTTC

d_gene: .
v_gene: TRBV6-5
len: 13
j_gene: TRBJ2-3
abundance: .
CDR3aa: CASRLTGTDTQYF
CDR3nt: TGTGCCAGCAGACTTACAGGAACAGATACGCAGTATTTT

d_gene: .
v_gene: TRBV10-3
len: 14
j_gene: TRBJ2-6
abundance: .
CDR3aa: CAISEYSGANVLTF
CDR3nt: TGTGCCATCAGTGAGTACTCTGGGGCCAACGTCCTGACTTTC

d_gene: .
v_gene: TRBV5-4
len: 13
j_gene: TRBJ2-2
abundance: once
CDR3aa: CASRPRDTGELFF
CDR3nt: TGTGCCAGCAGACCGAGAGACACCGGGGAGCTGTTTTTT

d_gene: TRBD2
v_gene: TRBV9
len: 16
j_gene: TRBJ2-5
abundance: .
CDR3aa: CASSVAGRAGQETQYF
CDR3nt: TGTGCCAGCAGCGTAGCCGGGAGGGCGGGCCAAGAGACCCAGTACTTC

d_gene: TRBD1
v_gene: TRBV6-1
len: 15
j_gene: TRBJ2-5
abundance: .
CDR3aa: CASKGQGALGETQYF
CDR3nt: TGTGCCAGCAAGGGACAGGGGGCGTTAGGAGAGACCCAGTACTTC

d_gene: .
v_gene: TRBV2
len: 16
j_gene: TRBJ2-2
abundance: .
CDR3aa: CASSPGPHRDTGELFF
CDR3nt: TGTGCCAGCAGCCCGGGACCCCATCGGGACACCGGGGAGCTGTTTTTT

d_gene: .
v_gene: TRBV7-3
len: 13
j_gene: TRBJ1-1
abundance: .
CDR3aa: CASSLGINTEAFF
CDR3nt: TGTGCCAGCAGCCTAGGGATCAACACTGAAGCTTTCTTT

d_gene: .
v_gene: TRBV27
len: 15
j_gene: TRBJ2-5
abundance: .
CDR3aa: CASKIEGTPQETQYF
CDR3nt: TGTGCCAGCAAGATAGAGGGGACACCTCAAGAGACCCAGTACTTC

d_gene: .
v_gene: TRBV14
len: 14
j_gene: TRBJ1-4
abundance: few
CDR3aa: CASSPLGRNEKLFF
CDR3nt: TGTGCCAGCAGCCCGTTGGGTAGGAATGAAAAACTGTTTTTT

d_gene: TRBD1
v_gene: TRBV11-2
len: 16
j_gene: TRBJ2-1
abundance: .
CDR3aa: CASSQTGTGSYNEQFF
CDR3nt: TGTGCCAGCAGCCAAACCGGGACAGGCTCCTACAATGAGCAGTTCTTC

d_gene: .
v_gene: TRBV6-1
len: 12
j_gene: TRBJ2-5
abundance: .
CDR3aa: CASATKRETQYF
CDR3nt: TGTGCCAGCGCGACAAAGAGGGAGACCCAGTACTTC

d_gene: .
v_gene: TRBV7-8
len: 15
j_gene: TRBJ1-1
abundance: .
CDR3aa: CASSLVLGVNTEAFF
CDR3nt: TGTGCCAGCAGCTTAGTTCTCGGCGTGAACACTGAAGCTTTCTTT

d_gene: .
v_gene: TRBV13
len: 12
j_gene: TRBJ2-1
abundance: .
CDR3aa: CASSPSYNEQFF
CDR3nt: TGTGCCAGCAGCCCATCCTACAATGAGCAGTTCTTC

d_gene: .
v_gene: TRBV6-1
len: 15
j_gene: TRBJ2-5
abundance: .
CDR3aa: CASSEVGGDQETQYF
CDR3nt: TGTGCCAGCAGTGAAGTCGGAGGGGATCAAGAGACCCAGTACTTC

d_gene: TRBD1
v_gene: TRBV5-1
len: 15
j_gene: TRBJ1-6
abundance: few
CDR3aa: CASSFVQGADSPLHF
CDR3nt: TGCGCCAGCAGTTTCGTACAGGGGGCGGATTCACCCCTCCACTTT

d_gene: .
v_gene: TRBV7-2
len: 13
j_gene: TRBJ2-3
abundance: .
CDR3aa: CASRGVGPDTQYF
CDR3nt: TGTGCCAGCAGGGGGGTCGGGCCAGATACGCAGTATTTT

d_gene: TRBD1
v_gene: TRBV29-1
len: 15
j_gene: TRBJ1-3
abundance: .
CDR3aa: CSVVIQGNSGNTIYF
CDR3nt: TGCAGCGTTGTGATACAGGGGAACTCTGGAAACACCATATATTTT

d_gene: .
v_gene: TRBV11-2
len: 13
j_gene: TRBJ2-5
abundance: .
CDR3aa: CASRRQAEETQYF
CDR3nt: TGTGCCAGCCGACGACAGGCGGAAGAGACCCAGTACTTC

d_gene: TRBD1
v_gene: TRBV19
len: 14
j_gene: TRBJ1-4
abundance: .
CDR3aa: CASRRGGVDEKLFF
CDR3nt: TGTGCCAGTAGGAGAGGGGGCGTAGATGAAAAACTGTTTTTT

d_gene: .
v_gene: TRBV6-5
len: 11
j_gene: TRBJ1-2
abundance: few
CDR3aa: CASHSHYGYTF
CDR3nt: TGTGCCAGCCACAGCCACTATGGCTACACCTTC

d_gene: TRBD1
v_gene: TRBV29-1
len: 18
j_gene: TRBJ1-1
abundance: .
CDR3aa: CSASRARTGLEWKTEAFF
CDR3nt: TGCAGCGCTTCAAGGGCTCGGACAGGGTTAGAGTGGAAAACTGAAGCTTTCTTT

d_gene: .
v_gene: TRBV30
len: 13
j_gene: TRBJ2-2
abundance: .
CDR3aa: CAWSVARAGELFF
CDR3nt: TGTGCCTGGAGTGTGGCCAGGGCCGGGGAGCTGTTTTTT

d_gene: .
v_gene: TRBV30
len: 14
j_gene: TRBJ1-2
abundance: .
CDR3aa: CAWSGDRKNYGYTF
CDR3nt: TGTGCCTGGAGTGGAGACAGAAAAAACTATGGCTACACCTTC

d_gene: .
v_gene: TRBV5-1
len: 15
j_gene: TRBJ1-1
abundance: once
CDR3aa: CASSLSGELNTEAFF
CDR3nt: TGCGCCAGCAGCTTGTCGGGCGAATTGAACACTGAAGCTTTCTTT

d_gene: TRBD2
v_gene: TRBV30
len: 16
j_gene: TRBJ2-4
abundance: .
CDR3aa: CAWSTGGGRAKNIQYF
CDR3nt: TGTGCCTGGAGTACCGGCGGGGGTAGGGCCAAAAACATTCAGTACTTC

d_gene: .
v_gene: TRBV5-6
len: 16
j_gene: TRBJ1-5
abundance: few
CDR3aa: CASSFRAGGSNQPQHF
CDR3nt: TGTGCCAGCAGCTTCCGGGCGGGGGGGAGCAATCAGCCCCAGCATTTT

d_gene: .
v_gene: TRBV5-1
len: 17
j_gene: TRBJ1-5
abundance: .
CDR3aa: CASSLVSGVSGNQPQHF
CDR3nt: TGCGCCAGCAGCTTGGTTAGTGGGGTCAGTGGCAATCAGCCCCAGCATTTT

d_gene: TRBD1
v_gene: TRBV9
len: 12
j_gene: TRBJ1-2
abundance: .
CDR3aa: CASRDRIYGYTF
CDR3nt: TGTGCCAGCAGGGACAGGATCTATGGCTACACCTTC

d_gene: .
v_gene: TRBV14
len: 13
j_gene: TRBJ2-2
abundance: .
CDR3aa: CASSPQGVGELFF
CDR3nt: TGTGCCAGCAGCCCACAGGGAGTCGGGGAGCTGTTTTTT

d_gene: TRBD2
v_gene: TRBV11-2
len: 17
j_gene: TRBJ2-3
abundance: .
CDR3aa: CASSLRFTAGVTDTQYF
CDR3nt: TGTGCCAGCAGCTTACGATTTACTGCGGGGGTAACAGATACGCAGTATTTT

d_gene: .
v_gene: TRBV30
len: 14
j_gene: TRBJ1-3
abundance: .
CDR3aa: CAWIPVKSGNTIYF
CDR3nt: TGTGCCTGGATCCCGGTGAAATCTGGAAACACCATATATTTT

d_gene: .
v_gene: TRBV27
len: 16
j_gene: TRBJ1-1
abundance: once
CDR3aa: CASSSGGLPMNTEAFF
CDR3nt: TGTGCCAGCAGTTCTGGGGGGCTACCAATGAACACTGAAGCTTTCTTT

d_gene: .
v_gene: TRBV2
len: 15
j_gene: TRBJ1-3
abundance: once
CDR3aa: CASRGGSGSGNTIYF
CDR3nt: TGTGCCAGCAGGGGGGGTAGCGGCTCTGGAAACACCATATATTTT

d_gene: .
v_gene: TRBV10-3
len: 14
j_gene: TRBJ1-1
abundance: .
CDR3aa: CAISEGQGGTEAFF
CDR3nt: TGTGCCATCAGTGAAGGTCAGGGAGGCACTGAAGCTTTCTTT

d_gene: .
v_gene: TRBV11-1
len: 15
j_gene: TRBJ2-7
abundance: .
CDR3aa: CASSPGKLSSYEQYF
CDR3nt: TGTGCCAGCAGCCCGGGGAAGTTAAGCTCCTACGAGCAGTACTTC

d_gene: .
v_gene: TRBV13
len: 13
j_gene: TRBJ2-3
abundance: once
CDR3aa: CASSLSVSDTQYF
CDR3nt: TGTGCCAGCAGCTTATCTGTGTCAGATACGCAGTATTTT

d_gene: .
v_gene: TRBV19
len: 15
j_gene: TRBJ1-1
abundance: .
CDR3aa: CASTRRGSTNTEAFF
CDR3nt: TGTGCCAGTACCCGACGTGGAAGTACGAACACTGAAGCTTTCTTT

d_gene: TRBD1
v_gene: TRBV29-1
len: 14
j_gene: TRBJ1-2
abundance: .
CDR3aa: CSGTGTGVNHGYTF
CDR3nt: TGCAGCGGGACCGGGACAGGGGTTAACCATGGCTACACCTTC

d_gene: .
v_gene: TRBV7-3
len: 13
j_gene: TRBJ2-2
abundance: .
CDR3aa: CASSSGVTGELFF
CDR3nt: TGTGCCAGCAGCTCCGGTGTTACCGGGGAGCTGTTTTTT

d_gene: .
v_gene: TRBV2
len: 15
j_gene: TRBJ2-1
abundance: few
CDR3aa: CASSRYLGTNNEQFF
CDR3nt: TGTGCCAGCAGTCGATACTTAGGGACCAACAATGAGCAGTTCTTC